Below, one T cell receptor (beta chain) is given with its context. Germline CDR1 is SEHNR and CDR2 is FQNEAQ (reference sequence). The CDR3 runs 14 residues. With V trimmed by 6 bases and J by 3 bases, 5 bases remained unmatched. Only in-frame clones appear in the TCRdb table, and some are missing; sequencing was by immunoSEQ multiplex PCR. The table has about 92,000 clones, approximately 84% seen once. This record belongs to a study of glioma-infiltrating T cells after dendritic cell vaccination. The input for sequencing was blood, taken before dendritic cell vaccination. The source of this sequence is a human donor with glioblastoma. The chain uses TRBV7-9 and TRBJ2-7, with 10 bases matching TRBD2. This chain's CDR3 is CASSPSGSLYEQYF. In nucleotides, the CDR3 is TGTGCCAGCAGTCCTAGCGGGAGTCTCTACGAGCAGTACTTC.